Sequencing of this T cell receptor beta chain was carried out in a study of T cell responses to AZD1222 COVID-19 vaccine. Germline V gene lookup returns CDR1 SEHNR and CDR2 FQNEAQ (reference sequence). CDR3 length: 15 amino acids. V gave up 8 bases and J gave up 9 bases; unmatched junction bases: 16. This clone has a handful of counts. Measured with immunoSEQ multiplex PCR; TCRdb has only the in-frame clones, and not every one. The sample includes 80,000 to 130,000 clones, more than 75% of them seen just once. The material was peripheral blood, obtained on day 0 of AZD1222 vaccination. The clonotype comes from an adult in good health. The rearrangement links TRBV7-9 to TRBJ2-7, with 10 bases matching TRBD1. This CDR3 reads CASQGGGQGTGAQYF. CDR3 bases: TGTGCCAGCCAAGGCGGAGGGCAGGGGACAGGGGCGCAGTACTTC.